This T cell receptor beta chain was obtained from a study of T cell responses to AZD1222 COVID-19 vaccine. Study information: It was second doses at about 4 or about 12 weeks that were pooled.

Profiled with immunoSEQ multiplex PCR; TCRdb holds only in-frame clones, not every one. Among 85,000 to 95,000 clones listed, roughly 89% were seen once. As regards this clone: Its specificity is unknown.

The study, taken as a whole, reports: Donors were largely white British and mainly female; clonal diversity was possibly underestimated.

The sample here was peripheral blood, taken on day 0 of AZD1222 vaccination. The receptor was derived from an adult in good health.

The DNA of the CDR3 is TGTGCCAGCAGCTTATCGGGGGGTCCCGGGACCCAGTACTTC. Amino acids: CASSLSGGPGTQYF. The genes are TRBV7-3 and TRBJ2-5, with TRBD2 matching over 7 bases. The CDR3 loop spans 14 amino acids. V lost 2 bases and J lost 7; bases outside the gene matches: 7. CDR1 and CDR2 from the germline V gene are SGHTA and FQGTGA.